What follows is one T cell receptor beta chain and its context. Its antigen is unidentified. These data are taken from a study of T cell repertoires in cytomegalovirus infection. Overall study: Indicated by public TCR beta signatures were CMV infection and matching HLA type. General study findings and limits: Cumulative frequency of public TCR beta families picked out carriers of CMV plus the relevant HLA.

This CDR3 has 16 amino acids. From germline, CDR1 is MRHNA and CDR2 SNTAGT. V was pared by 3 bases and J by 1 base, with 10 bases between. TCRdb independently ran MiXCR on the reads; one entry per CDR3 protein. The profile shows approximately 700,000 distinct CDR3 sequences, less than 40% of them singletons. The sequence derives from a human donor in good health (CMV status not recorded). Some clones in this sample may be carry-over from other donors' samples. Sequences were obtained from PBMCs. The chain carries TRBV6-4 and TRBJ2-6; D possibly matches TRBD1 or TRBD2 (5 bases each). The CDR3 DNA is TGTGCCAGCAGTGAAATAGGGACGTCTGGGGCCAACGTCCTGACTTTC. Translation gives CASSEIGTSGANVLTF.